The clone carrying this TCR beta chain was seen only once. The antigen is not known. Researchers set a sequencing depth target of 1 in 200,000 to 1 in 1 million T cells. This table comes from immunoSEQ multiplex PCR, and its TCRdb copy is limited to in-frame clones, with some not included. The data contain around 27,000 clones, 45% to 65% of them singletons. These data originate in a study of cytotoxic CD8 clonotypes in ibrutinib-treated CLL. Study in general: Responses: roughly 24 partial, 2 complete; after median 68 months, around 14 stayed remitted, 12 progressed. Findings and limits, study-wide: Few clonotypes were public, and these shrank or held steady under treatment.

Germline V CDR1 and CDR2: SGHVS, FQNEAQ. Between the trimmed V and J ends, which lost 5 bases and 1 base, there was a span of 11 bases. CDR3 size: 15 residues. This receptor was obtained from a human donor with chronic lymphocytic leukemia. The V and J genes are TRBV7-8 and TRBJ2-2, with D perhaps TRBD1 (6 bases). The sample consisted of PBMCs, taken before ibrutinib treatment. CDR3 in DNA: TGTGCCAGCAGCAACCGGGACAAGAACACCGGGGAGCTGTTTTTT. It translates to CASSNRDKNTGELFF.